Listed below are T cell receptor beta chains from one sample, sequenced in a study of prognosis after radiotherapy for stage I lung cancer. TCRdb re-called the multiplex PCR reads with MiXCR, one entry per CDR3 protein. The data hold 11,000 to 15,000 distinct CDR3 sequences, with 55% to 70% observed a single time. The source material was PBMCs, sampled before or after stereotactic body radiation therapy (not recorded which). These receptors all stem from a donor at least 50 years old with non-small cell lung cancer. CDR3s include the opening cysteine and the closing phenylalanine or tryptophan. Each record gives: clone size, J gene, V gene, D gene, CDR3 length, CDR3 protein, CDR3 DNA. D genes are given only for firm matches. Clone size is shown for a subset of rows, as once, few, many or a class of expanded clone.

abundance: -
j_gene: TRBJ2-7
v_gene: TRBV5-6
d_gene: TRBD1
len: 14
CDR3aa: CASSPGQGGGEQYF
CDR3nt: TGTGCCAGCAGCCCGGGACAGGGAGGCGGGGAGCAGTACTTC

abundance: once
j_gene: TRBJ2-1
v_gene: TRBV7-9
d_gene: -
len: 15
CDR3aa: CASSDLAVPYNDQFF
CDR3nt: TGTGCCAGCAGCGACTTGGCGGTACCTTACAATGATCAGTTCTTC

abundance: medium-sized
j_gene: TRBJ2-3
v_gene: TRBV10-3
d_gene: -
len: 12
CDR3aa: CAISQDPDTQYF
CDR3nt: TGTGCCATCAGTCAGGACCCAGATACGCAGTATTTT

abundance: -
j_gene: TRBJ2-7
v_gene: TRBV18
d_gene: TRBD1
len: 13
CDR3aa: CASSLGTGGEQYF
CDR3nt: TGTGCCAGCTCACTGGGGACAGGGGGGGAGCAGTACTTC

abundance: many
j_gene: TRBJ2-1
v_gene: TRBV7-8
d_gene: -
len: 16
CDR3aa: CASSLAVAGSYNEQFF
CDR3nt: TGTGCCAGCAGCTTAGCGGTGGCGGGCTCCTACAATGAGCAGTTCTTC

abundance: -
j_gene: TRBJ1-3
v_gene: TRBV12-3/TRBV12-4
d_gene: -
len: 14
CDR3aa: CASIPYSGGNTVYF
CDR3nt: TGTGCCAGCATCCCCTACTCTGGAGGAAACACCGTATATTTT

abundance: -
j_gene: TRBJ2-2
v_gene: TRBV7-2
d_gene: -
len: 14
CDR3aa: CASTPGLFTGELFF
CDR3nt: TGTGCCAGCACCCCGGGTCTCTTCACCGGGGAGCTGTTTTTT

abundance: -
j_gene: TRBJ2-7
v_gene: TRBV6-1
d_gene: -
len: 15
CDR3aa: CASSSNYGEVNEQYF
CDR3nt: TGTGCCAGCAGTAGCAATTACGGGGAGGTTAACGAGCAGTACTTC

abundance: many
j_gene: TRBJ1-2
v_gene: TRBV28
d_gene: TRBD1
len: 15
CDR3aa: CASTRSGTVNYGYTF
CDR3nt: TGTGCCAGCACCCGCTCGGGGACAGTTAACTATGGCTACACCTTC

abundance: many
j_gene: TRBJ1-5
v_gene: TRBV9
d_gene: -
len: 16
CDR3aa: CASSVGRGDGNQPQHF
CDR3nt: TGTGCCAGCAGCGTAGGGAGGGGGGATGGCAATCAGCCCCAGCATTTT

abundance: few
j_gene: TRBJ2-1
v_gene: TRBV30
d_gene: TRBD2
len: 14
CDR3aa: CAWGGTSGIGEQFF
CDR3nt: TGTGCCTGGGGCGGGACTAGCGGGATTGGTGAGCAGTTCTTC

abundance: many
j_gene: TRBJ2-5
v_gene: TRBV9
d_gene: -
len: 14
CDR3aa: CASSVVDSQETQYF
CDR3nt: TGTGCCAGCAGCGTAGTCGACAGCCAAGAGACCCAGTACTTC

abundance: many
j_gene: TRBJ2-7
v_gene: TRBV20-1
d_gene: TRBD1
len: 15
CDR3aa: CSASRGQTGNYEQYF
CDR3nt: TGCAGTGCTTCCCGGGGCCAGACAGGGAACTACGAGCAGTACTTC

abundance: once
j_gene: TRBJ2-2
v_gene: TRBV7-2
d_gene: TRBD2
len: 14
CDR3aa: CAMALAGNTGELFF
CDR3nt: TGTGCCATGGCACTAGCGGGAAACACCGGTGAGCTGTTTTTT

abundance: -
j_gene: TRBJ2-3
v_gene: TRBV4-3
d_gene: -
len: 16
CDR3aa: CASSQEGARGADTQYF
CDR3nt: TGCGCCAGCAGCCAAGAAGGGGCTAGAGGGGCAGATACGCAGTATTTT

abundance: medium-sized
j_gene: TRBJ1-3
v_gene: TRBV5-1
d_gene: TRBD1
len: 16
CDR3aa: CASSLDRGDSGNTIYF
CDR3nt: TGCGCCAGCAGCTTGGACAGGGGAGACTCTGGAAACACCATATATTTT

abundance: many
j_gene: TRBJ1-2
v_gene: TRBV24-1
d_gene: -
len: 14
CDR3aa: CATSDPGTNYGYTF
CDR3nt: TGTGCCACCAGTGATCCAGGAACAAACTATGGCTACACCTTC

abundance: medium-sized
j_gene: TRBJ1-3
v_gene: TRBV20-1
d_gene: -
len: 13
CDR3aa: CSARDSSGNTIYF
CDR3nt: TGCAGTGCTAGAGACAGCTCTGGAAACACCATATATTTT

abundance: -
j_gene: TRBJ2-2
v_gene: TRBV29-1
d_gene: -
len: 17
CDR3aa: CSVEVGSWGPNTGEPFF
CDR3nt: TGCAGCGTTGAAGTAGGGAGCTGGGGGCCTAACACCGGGGAGCCGTTTTTT

abundance: many
j_gene: TRBJ2-5
v_gene: TRBV28
d_gene: TRBD1
len: 17
CDR3aa: CASSFPPSTGGQETQYF
CDR3nt: TGTGCCAGCAGTTTCCCACCGTCGACAGGGGGCCAAGAGACCCAGTACTTC

abundance: -
j_gene: TRBJ2-7
v_gene: TRBV6-1
d_gene: -
len: 13
CDR3aa: CASSYQGCNEQYF
CDR3nt: TGTGCCAGTAGTTATCAGGGGTGTAACGAGCAGTACTTC

abundance: medium-sized
j_gene: TRBJ2-2
v_gene: TRBV6-4
d_gene: TRBD2
len: 15
CDR3aa: CASSRAGSNTGELFF
CDR3nt: TGTGCCAGCAGCCGAGCGGGATCGAACACCGGGGAGCTGTTTTTT